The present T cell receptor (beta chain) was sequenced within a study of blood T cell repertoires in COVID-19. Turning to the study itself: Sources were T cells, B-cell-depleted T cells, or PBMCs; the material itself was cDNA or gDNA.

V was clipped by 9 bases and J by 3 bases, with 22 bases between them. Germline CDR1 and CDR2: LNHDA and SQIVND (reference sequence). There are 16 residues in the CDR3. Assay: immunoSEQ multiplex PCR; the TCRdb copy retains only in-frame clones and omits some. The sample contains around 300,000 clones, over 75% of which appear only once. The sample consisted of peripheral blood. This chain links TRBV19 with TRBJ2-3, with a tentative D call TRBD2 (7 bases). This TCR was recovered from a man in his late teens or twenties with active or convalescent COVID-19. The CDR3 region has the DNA TGTGCCAGCCGGCCCATTGGGGGGGGGACAACAGATACGCAGTATTTT. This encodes CASRPIGGGTTDTQYF. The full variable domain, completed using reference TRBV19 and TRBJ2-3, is DGGITQSPKYLFRKEGQNVTLSCEQNLNHDAMYWYRQDPGQGLRLIYYSQIVNDFQKGDIAEGYSVSREKKESFPLTVTSAQKNPTAFYLCASRPIGGGTTDTQYFGPGTRLTVL.